The sequence of this TCR beta chain was determined in a study of blood T cell repertoires in COVID-19. Per the original methods: Using reference gene primer amplification, nucleated cell counts were estimated. Data came from immunoSEQ multiplex PCR; TCRdb stores just in-frame clones and leaves some out. The V and J calls and clone size come from that table; D and trimming were worked out from the DNA. Among roughly 250,000 clones, approximately 91% were seen once, and the ten largest hold roughly 2.1%. With V trimmed by 2 bases and J by 3 bases, 1 base remained unmatched. Germline V gene data show CDR1 as ENHRY and CDR2 as SYGVKD. The CDR3 is made up of 14 amino acids. Membership in each cohort depended on participant-reported clinical history.

This rearrangement joins TRBV10-3 to TRBJ2-5; 9 nucleotides match TRBD1. The clonotype was recovered from a woman in her thirties or forties with acute COVID-19. The specimen sequenced was PBMCs or T cells enriched from blood (not recorded which). The CDR3 DNA reads TGTGCCATCAGTGAGACAGGGGGCAAAGAGACCCAGTACTTC. This gives the protein CAISETGGKETQYF.